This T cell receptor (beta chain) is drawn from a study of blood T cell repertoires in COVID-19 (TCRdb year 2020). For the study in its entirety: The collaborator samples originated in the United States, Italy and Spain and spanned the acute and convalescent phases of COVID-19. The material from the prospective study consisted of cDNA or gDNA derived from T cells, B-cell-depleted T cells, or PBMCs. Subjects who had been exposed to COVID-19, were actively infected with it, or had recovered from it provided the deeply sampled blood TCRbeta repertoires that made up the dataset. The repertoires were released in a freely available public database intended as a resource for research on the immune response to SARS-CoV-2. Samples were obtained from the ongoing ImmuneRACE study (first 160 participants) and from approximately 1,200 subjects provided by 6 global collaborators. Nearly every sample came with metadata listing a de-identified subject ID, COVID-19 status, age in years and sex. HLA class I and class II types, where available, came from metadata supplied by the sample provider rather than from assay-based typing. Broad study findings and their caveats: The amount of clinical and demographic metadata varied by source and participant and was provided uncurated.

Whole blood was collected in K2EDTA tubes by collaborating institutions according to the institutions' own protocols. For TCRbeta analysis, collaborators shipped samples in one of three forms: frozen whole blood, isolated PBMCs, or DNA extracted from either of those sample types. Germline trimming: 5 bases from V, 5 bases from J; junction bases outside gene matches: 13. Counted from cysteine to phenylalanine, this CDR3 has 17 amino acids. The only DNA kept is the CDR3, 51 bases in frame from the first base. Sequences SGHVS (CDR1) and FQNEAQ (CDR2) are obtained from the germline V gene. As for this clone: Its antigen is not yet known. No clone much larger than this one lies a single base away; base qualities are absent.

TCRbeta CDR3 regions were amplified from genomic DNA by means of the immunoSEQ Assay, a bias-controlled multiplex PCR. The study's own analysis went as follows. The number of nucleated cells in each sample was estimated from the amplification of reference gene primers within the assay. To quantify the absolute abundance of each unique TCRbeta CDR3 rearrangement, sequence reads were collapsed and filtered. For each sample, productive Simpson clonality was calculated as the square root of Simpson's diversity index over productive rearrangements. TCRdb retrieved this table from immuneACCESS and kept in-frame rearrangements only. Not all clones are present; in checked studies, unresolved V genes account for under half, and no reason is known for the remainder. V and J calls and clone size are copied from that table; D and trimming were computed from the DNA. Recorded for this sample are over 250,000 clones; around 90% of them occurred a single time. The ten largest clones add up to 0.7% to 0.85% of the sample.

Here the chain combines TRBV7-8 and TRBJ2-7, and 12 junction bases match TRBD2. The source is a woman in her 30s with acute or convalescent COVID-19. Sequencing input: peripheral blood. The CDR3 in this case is CASSPDTRLAGVHEQYF. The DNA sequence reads TGTGCCAGCAGCCCAGACACCCGACTAGCGGGAGTCCACGAGCAGTACTTC.